The next 20 T cell receptor beta chains were all read from a single sample in a study of blood T cell repertoires in COVID-19. Generated by immunoSEQ multiplex PCR, the TCRdb table keeps only in-frame clones and is missing some. In the table there are fewer than 500,000 clones, 81% of which are singletons. The sample was peripheral blood. The source is a human donor with acute or convalescent COVID-19. The donor label of this sample is uncertain.

The chain employs TRBV16 and TRBJ1-2, with 7 bases matching TRBD1. Germline V gene data show CDR1 as KGHSY and CDR2 as FQNENV. Trimming removed 4 bases from V and 3 bases from J; junction bases left unmatched: 2. This CDR3 spans 13 amino acids. Written as DNA, the CDR3 is TGTGCCAGCAGCCTTGGGACAGACTATGGCTACACCTTC. Translating it yields CASSLGTDYGYTF.

This chain uses TRBV7-9 with TRBJ1-2; tentative D call: TRBD1 (5 bases). CDR1 is SEHNR, CDR2 FQNEAQ, per germline (reference sequence). Trimming cost V 1 base and J 4 bases, with 7 bases left between them. This CDR3 has 13 amino acids. The CDR3 nucleotides read TGTGCCAGCAGCTTAGACAGGACCTATGGCTACACCTTC. Its translation: CASSLDRTYGYTF.

This chain uses TRBV5-1 with TRBJ2-5, with TRBD2 identical over 8 bases. The CDR3 has 16 amino acids. Looked up from germline, CDR1 is SGHRS and CDR2 is YFSETQ. V was clipped by 4 bases and J by 4 bases; unmatched bases: 12. CDR3 sequence: CASSRPGLEAGETQYF. The CDR3 coding sequence is TGCGCCAGCAGCCGCCCGGGACTAGAGGCAGGAGAGACCCAGTACTTC.

The gene calls are TRBV7-9 and TRBJ1-2; a weak D match, TRBD1 (6 bases). V was clipped by 5 bases and J by 6 bases, with 7 bases between them. CDR3 length: 11 amino acids. Germline loops: CDR1 SEHNR, CDR2 FQNEAQ (reference sequence). The CDR3 loop reads CASSGQNGYTF. The CDR3 DNA reads TGTGCCAGCAGCGGACAGAATGGCTACACCTTC.

The chain links TRBV30 to TRBJ1-2, with unresolved D. The CDR3 loop spans 12 amino acids. V lost 1 base to trimming and J lost 0 bases, with 3 bases between them. CDR1 and CDR2 from the germline V gene are GTSNPN and SVGIG (reference sequence). CDR3 sequence reads: CAWSATNYGYTF. The CDR3 coding sequence is TGTGCCTGGAGTGCCACTAACTATGGCTACACCTTC.

This chain joins TRBV27 and TRBJ2-1, with D possibly matching TRBD2 (7 bases). V lost 8 bases, J lost 0 bases, and 11 bases lay in between. Germline V lookup: CDR1 MNHEY, CDR2 SMNVEV (reference sequence). The CDR3 length is 14 residues. This CDR3 is CASGRGGSYNEQFF. The CDR3 DNA sequence: TGTGCCAGCGGGAGGGGGGGCTCCTACAATGAGCAGTTCTTC.

This chain joins TRBV21-1 and TRBJ2-7; the table names TRBD2, a call not compared with the DNA. TRBV21-1 is listed as a pseudogene. The CDR3 spans 16 residues. The CDR3 here is CASSTPAGHYTYEQYF. The CDR3 nucleotides read TGTGCCAGCAGCACCCCGGCGGGGCACTACACCTACGAGCAGTACTTC.

The chain joins TRBV7-2 to TRBJ2-5; TRBD2 might be the D (5 bases). The CDR3 has 13 amino acids. The germline V and J ends were trimmed by 4 bases and 2 bases, with 8 bases remaining between them. CDR1 and CDR2 (germline): SGHTA, FQGNSA. The CDR3 DNA is TGTGCCAGCAGCTCCGGGGTTCAAGAGACCCAGTACTTC. It yields the protein CASSSGVQETQYF. The variable domain in full, completed from reference TRBV7-2 and TRBJ2-5, reads GAGVSQSPSNKVTEKGKDVELRCDPISGHTALYWYRQSLGQGLEFLIYFQGNSAPDKSGLPSDRFSAERTGGSVSTLTIQRTQQEDSAVYLCASSSGVQETQYFGPGTRLLVL.

This chain uses TRBV28 with TRBJ1-2; D unresolved. Germline lookup yields CDR1 MDHEN and CDR2 SYDVKM. This CDR3 contains 15 residues. V was cut by 1 base and J by 0 bases, with 9 bases left in between. CDR3 sequence: CASSLLPPANYGYTF. CDR3 in DNA: TGTGCCAGCAGTTTATTACCCCCAGCTAACTATGGCTACACCTTC.

About this clone: One end of the junction fails to match germline, which may point to a read error. The rearrangement uses TRBV11-3 and TRBJ2-7; TRBD1 matches 12 bases. The length of the CDR3 is 18 residues. CDR1 and CDR2 (germline): SGHNT, YENEEA. In DNA form, the CDR3 reads TGTGCCAGCAACTTAGTTTGGGGACAGGGGGCGTTGAGCTACGAGCAGTACTTC. Translation: CASNLVWGQGALSYEQYF.

The chain combines TRBV2 with TRBJ1-2; tentatively, D is TRBD1 (5 bases). The V and J ends lost 7 bases and 0 bases respectively, with 15 bases between them. CDR1 and CDR2 from the germline V gene are SNHLY and FYNNEI. This CDR3 region has 15 residues. The CDR3 loop reads CASIRQGLANYGYTF. DNA of the CDR3: TGTGCCAGCATCCGTCAGGGACTAGCTAACTATGGCTACACCTTC.

V and J are TRBV2 and TRBJ1-3, with D tentatively TRBD1 (6 bases). With 5 bases removed from V and 0 bases from J, the gap between germline ends came to 17 bases. The germline CDR1 and CDR2 sequences are SNHLY and FYNNEI. The CDR3 extends over 17 amino acids. The CDR3 is CASSLQGLGNSGNTIYF. CDR3 DNA: TGTGCCAGCAGTTTACAGGGTTTAGGTAACTCTGGAAACACCATATATTTT.

Only a few counts were recorded for this clone. V and J are TRBV29-1 and TRBJ1-1, with TRBD1 as a possible D gene (6 bases). This CDR3 is built from 14 residues. Per germline, CDR1 SQVTM and CDR2 ANQGSEA. Trimming took 7 bases from V and 4 from J, leaving 19 bases between them. The CDR3 here is CSGIITGPGTEAFF. CDR3 DNA sequence: TGCAGCGGAATAATCACAGGGCCCGGCACTGAAGCTTTCTTT. Drawing the rest from reference TRBV29-1 and TRBJ1-1, the complete variable domain is SAVISQKPSRDICQRGTSLTIQCQVDSQVTMMFWYRQQPGQSLTLIATANQGSEATYESGFVIDKFPISRPNLTFSTLTVSNMSPEDSSIYLCSGIITGPGTEAFFGQGTRLTVV.

Only a few counts were recorded for this clone. The chain has TRBV30 and TRBJ1-3; 9 nucleotides align to TRBD1. The germline gives CDR1 GTSNPN, CDR2 SVGIG (reference sequence). With 4 bases clipped from V and 3 bases from J, the junction kept 7 bases outside the gene matches. This CDR3 is built from 15 residues. CDR3 sequence reads: CAWTRDRAGGNTIYF. CDR3 coding DNA: TGTGCCTGGACCAGGGACAGGGCAGGTGGAAACACCATATATTTT.

V usage is TRBV28 and J usage is TRBJ1-5, with 9 bases identical to TRBD1. Per the germline V gene, CDR1 is MDHEN and CDR2 is SYDVKM. The trim removed 5 bases at V and 3 bases at J, leaving 8 bases unmatched. CDR3 length: 16 amino acids. This CDR3 is CASSHIDRGNNQPQHF. CDR3 bases: TGTGCCAGCAGTCATATAGACAGGGGGAACAATCAGCCCCAGCATTTT.

The chain joins TRBV7-8 to TRBJ1-4; D unresolved. With 4 bases removed from V and 4 bases from J, the gap between germline ends came to 10 bases. The germline V gene encodes CDR1 SGHVS and CDR2 FQNEAQ. This CDR3 has 14 amino acids. The CDR3 bases are TGTGCCAGCAGCTCGGAGCTCTTTAATGAAAAACTGTTTTTT. It codes for CASSSELFNEKLFF.

The chain uses TRBV11-2 and TRBJ2-7, with D possibly TRBD2 on 6 matching bases. Looked up from germline, CDR1 is SGHAT and CDR2 is FQNNGV. The CDR3 is 15 amino acids. V gave up 6 bases and J gave up 2 bases, with 17 bases separating them. The CDR3 here is CASSKNGGAAYEQYF. The CDR3 coding sequence is TGTGCCAGCAGTAAGAACGGGGGAGCCGCCTACGAGCAGTACTTC.

Turning to this clone: The sample carries other DNA sequences with the same CDR3. V gene TRBV5-1 combines with J gene TRBJ1-6; D is perhaps TRBD1 (6 bases). V was pared by 0 bases and J by 9 bases, with 10 bases between. The CDR3 has 14 amino acids. Germline V gives CDR1 SGHRS, CDR2 YFSETQ. Here the CDR3 reads CASSLGQGSSPLHF. The CDR3 coding sequence is TGCGCCAGCAGCTTGGGGCAGGGGAGTTCACCCCTCCACTTT.

The chain recombines TRBV5-4 with TRBJ2-2; 7 positions agree with TRBD2. CDR3 size: 17 residues. Germline CDR1 reads SGHNT; CDR2 reads YYREEE (reference sequence). With V trimmed by 3 bases and J by 2 bases, 10 bases remained unmatched. CDR3 nucleotides: TGTGCCAGCAGCTCCCATCCGGGACTACCAAACACCGGGGAGCTGTTTTTT. Translating it yields CASSSHPGLPNTGELFF.

This clone has only one observation. V is TRBV2 and J is TRBJ1-1; 7 bases align to TRBD1. CDR1 is SNHLY and CDR2 is FYNNEI in the germline V gene. The J segment lost 1 base and the V segment lost 6 bases, leaving 8 bases of the junction unmatched. The CDR3 length is 15 residues. CDR3 DNA: TGTGCCAGCAGGACAGGGAGTGGGAGGAACACTGAAGCTTTCTTT. Protein product: CASRTGSGRNTEAFF.